The clone carrying this T cell receptor beta chain came up a few times. The antigen remains undetermined. TCRdb independently ran MiXCR on the 5' RACE reads; one entry per CDR3 protein. Found here are approximately 300,000 distinct CDR3 sequences, 10% to 15% of them singletons; the top ten hold roughly 0.5%. This sample was taken from a study of T cells after yellow fever vaccination. Study-level findings and limits: The booster saw the reappearance of most primary-vaccination clones (96% CD4, around 88% CD8). High-abundance clonotypes from the bulk population could contaminate FACS-sorted repertoires.

The length of the CDR3 is 13 residues. Germline CDR1 DFQATT, CDR2 SNEGSKA (reference sequence). Trimming at V came to 5 bases and at J to 8 bases, leaving 8 bases not matched to a gene. The J gene is TRBJ2-4, the V gene TRBV20-1; 8 positions agree with TRBD1. The sequences come from CD4+ T cells sorted from PBMCs, collected 45 days after the yellow fever booster vaccination. This receptor was identified in a man under 40 who received the YFV17D yellow fever vaccine. The CDR3 sequence is CSASGGSLDIQYF. CDR3 sequence (DNA): TGCAGTGCTTCAGGGGGCAGTTTGGACATTCAGTACTTC.